This passage covers 31 T cell receptor beta chains from one sample sequenced in a study of blood T cell repertoires in COVID-19. TCRdb's copy holds only in-frame clones and misses some; the assay was immunoSEQ multiplex PCR. The data show tens of thousands of clones, about 91% seen once. Sequencing was carried out using peripheral blood. Source of these receptors: a man aged 45-60 years with active COVID-19.

The V and J genes are TRBV7-6 and TRBJ2-2; D is possibly TRBD2 (5 bases). Trimming stripped 1 base from V and 6 bases from J, with 12 bases between. CDR3 length: 15 amino acids. The germline V gene has CDR1 SGHVS and CDR2 FNYEAQ. The CDR3 loop is CASSLVEDWPGELFF. The CDR3 DNA reads TGTGCCAGCAGCTTAGTCGAGGACTGGCCCGGGGAGCTGTTTTTT.

This chain connects TRBV4-2 to TRBJ2-7; perhaps TRBD1 as D (6 bases). Germline values: CDR1 LGHNA, CDR2 YNFKEQ. V was cut by 4 bases and J by 5 bases, with 12 bases left in between. The CDR3 runs 13 residues. The CDR3 loop is CASSRSGADEQYF. CDR3 in DNA: TGTGCCAGCAGCCGTTCAGGGGCGGACGAGCAGTACTTC.

The CDR3 bases are TGTGCCTGGAGTGTAATGAGCTCGATACGCGAGCAGTACTTC. Its translation is CAWSVMSSIREQYF. The gene calls are TRBV30 and TRBJ2-7; D is ambiguous. The V gene's germline CDR1 is GTSNPN and CDR2 SVGIG (reference sequence). V shed 0 bases and J shed 6 bases, with 15 bases lying between them. This CDR3 region has 14 residues.

This rearrangement joins TRBV5-1 to TRBJ2-2, with 10 bases identical to TRBD2. The CDR3 loop spans 18 amino acids. Unmatched junction bases numbered 13, after V lost 4 bases and J lost 4 bases. Germline CDR1 and CDR2: SGHRS and YFSETQ. In nucleotides, the CDR3 is TGCGCCAGCAGCCTCCGTGCGTCCTCTAGCGGGGGCACCGGGGAGCTGTTTTTT. Protein: CASSLRASSSGGTGELFF.

The V call is TRBV7-8, the J call TRBJ2-7; 8 bases line up with TRBD1. CDR3 size: 13 residues. With 5 bases clipped from V and 5 bases from J, the junction kept 5 bases outside the gene matches. Germline V CDR1 and CDR2: SGHVS, FQNEAQ. This CDR3 reads CASSRDRGDEQYF. The CDR3 DNA follows: TGTGCCAGCAGCCGTGACAGGGGTGACGAGCAGTACTTC.

The sample holds one count of this clone. The chain combines TRBV5-1 with TRBJ2-3; 11 positions match TRBD1. Per the germline V gene, CDR1 is SGHRS and CDR2 is YFSETQ. The V and J ends lost 2 bases and 3 bases, in that order; junction bases with no gene match: 8. CDR3 length equals 17 residues. CDR3 nucleotides: TGCGCCAGCAGCTTCGACCCCGGGACAGGGGGGACAGATACGCAGTATTTT. Amino acids: CASSFDPGTGGTDTQYF.

The table lists this clone with a few counts. CDR3 amino acids: CASSSRENTEAFF. CDR3 nucleotides: TGTGCCAGCAGTAGCAGGGAGAACACTGAAGCTTTCTTT. The chain couples TRBV6-5 to TRBJ1-1; D might be TRBD1 (5 bases). The germline CDR1 and CDR2 sequences are MNHEY and SVGAGI. V gave up 5 bases and J gave up 1 base, with 8 bases separating them. The CDR3 contains 13 residues.

V is TRBV2 and J is TRBJ2-3; the D gene is possibly TRBD1 (6 bases). V was clipped by 11 bases and J by 0 bases, with 12 bases between them. CDR1 and CDR2 (germline): SNHLY, FYNNEI. This CDR3 has 13 amino acids. The DNA for the CDR3 is TGTGCCGCCAGGGGCGGTAGCACAGATACGCAGTATTTT. Translated: CAARGGSTDTQYF. The variable domain in full, with the rest retrieved from reference TRBV2 and TRBJ2-3, is EPEVTQTPSHQVTQMGQEVILRCVPISNHLYFYWYRQILGQKVEFLVSFYNNEISEKSEIFDDQFSVERPDGSNFTLKIRSTKLEDSAMYFCAARGGSTDTQYFGPGTRLTVL.

This clone was seen a single time. The rearrangement uses TRBV29-1 and TRBJ2-4; the D gene is possibly TRBD1 (5 bases). Germline V gene data show CDR1 as SQVTM and CDR2 as ANQGSEA. The V and J ends lost 1 base and 5 bases respectively, with 6 bases between them. The CDR3 length is 12 residues. Written as DNA, the CDR3 is TGCAGCGTTGAAGGGGGCCAAAACATTCAGTACTTC. It yields the protein CSVEGGQNIQYF. Full variable domain (outside the CDR3, taken from reference TRBV29-1 and TRBJ2-4): SAVISQKPSRDICQRGTSLTIQCQVDSQVTMMFWYRQQPGQSLTLIATANQGSEATYESGFVIDKFPISRPNLTFSTLTVSNMSPEDSSIYLCSVEGGQNIQYFGAGTRLSVL.

The rearrangement uses TRBV7-9 and TRBJ1-1, with 7 bases that match TRBD1. CDR3 length: 14 residues. V was pared by 5 bases and J by 5 bases, with 8 bases of the junction left unmatched. Germline CDR1 SEHNR, CDR2 FQNEAQ (reference sequence). The DNA of the CDR3 is TGTGCCAGCAGCCCAGACAGGGCGCGTACTGAAGCTTTCTTT. Amino acids: CASSPDRARTEAFF. Variable domain in full (rest from reference TRBV7-9 and TRBJ1-1): DTGVSQNPRHKITKRGQNVTFRCDPISEHNRLYWYRQTLGQGPEFLTYFQNEAQLEKSRLLSDRFSAERPKGSFSTLEIQRTEQGDSAMYLCASSPDRARTEAFFGQGTRLTVV.

J is TRBJ2-5 and V is TRBV5-6; 7 bases map to TRBD1. Per the germline V gene, CDR1 is SGHDT and CDR2 is YYEEEE. The junction had 5 bases not matched to a gene; V was cut back by 4 bases and J by 5 bases. The CDR3 covers 13 residues. As DNA, the CDR3 is TGTGCCAGCAGCCCAGGGGGTTACGAGACCCAGTACTTC. Translated: CASSPGGYETQYF.

This clone was detected only a few times. This sequence joins TRBV27 and TRBJ1-2; D remains unclear. The germline CDR1 and CDR2 sequences are MNHEY and SMNVEV (reference sequence). The CDR3 consists of 12 residues. The V end lost 6 bases, the J end lost 9 bases, and 14 bases lay between the germline ends. DNA of the CDR3: TGTGCCAGCAGACTCGCCCGGGGTAGCTACACCTTC. Protein: CASRLARGSYTF.

The rearrangement uses TRBV4-1 and TRBJ2-3; a possible D gene is TRBD2 (6 bases). V lost 1 base, J lost 2 bases, and 10 bases lay in between. The germline V gene has CDR1 MGHRA and CDR2 YSYEKL. This CDR3 spans 15 amino acids. CDR3 amino acids: CASSQGRRDTDTQYF. The CDR3 bases are TGCGCCAGCAGCCAAGGCCGGCGGGACACAGATACGCAGTATTTT.

The chain employs TRBV9 and TRBJ2-2; 12 bases agree with TRBD1. V lost 3 bases and J lost 3; bases outside the gene matches: 9. This CDR3 is built from 18 residues. Germline V gives CDR1 SGDLS, CDR2 YYNGEE. CDR3 bases: TGTGCCAGCAGCGCCTACGGGACAGGGGGCGCTTACACCGGGGAGCTGTTTTTT. Residues: CASSAYGTGGAYTGELFF. Together with reference TRBV9 and TRBJ2-2, the CDR3 gives the full variable domain: DSGVTQTPKHLITATGQRVTLRCSPRSGDLSVYWYQQSLDQGLQFLIQYYNGEERAKGNILERFSAQQFPDLHSELNLSSLELGDSALYFCASSAYGTGGAYTGELFFGEGSRLTVL.

The chain is built from TRBV10-3 and TRBJ2-5; 9 bases are a match to TRBD2. The CDR3 extends over 15 amino acids. Germline CDR1 reads ENHRY; CDR2 reads SYGVKD. The trim removed 2 bases at V and 2 bases at J, leaving 3 bases unmatched. CDR3 in amino acids: CAISEGAGGQETQYF. The CDR3 nucleotides read TGTGCCATCAGTGAGGGAGCGGGGGGTCAAGAGACCCAGTACTTC.

The chain has TRBV18 and TRBJ2-5; the D is unclear. From germline, CDR1 is KGHSH and CDR2 LQKENI. Trimming pared 3 bases from V and 9 bases from J, leaving 17 bases between. The CDR3 has 14 amino acids. The CDR3 DNA reads TGTGCCAGCTCACCCAGGCTACGAGAAGATTCCCAGTACTTC. Encoded protein: CASSPRLREDSQYF.

This rearrangement joins TRBV5-1 to TRBJ2-7; D might be TRBD1 (6 bases). The CDR3 length is 12 residues. V was clipped by 4 bases and J by 6 bases, with 11 bases between them. Germline values: CDR1 SGHRS, CDR2 YFSETQ. In nucleotides, the CDR3 is TGCGCCAGCAGCCCACAGGGTATCGAGCAGTACTTC. It translates to CASSPQGIEQYF.

The V gene is TRBV6-5, the J gene TRBJ1-1; 7 bases are shared with TRBD1. The CDR3 consists of 14 residues. The ends lost 4 bases at V and 2 bases at J; junction bases unmatched: 4. Germline V CDR1 and CDR2: MNHEY, SVGAGI. The CDR3 nucleotides are TGTGCCAGCAGTTTTAGACAGGGAAACACTGAAGCTTTCTTT. This encodes CASSFRQGNTEAFF.

The chain recombines TRBV30 with TRBJ1-5; D might be TRBD1 (6 bases). The CDR3 length is 14 residues. Germline values: CDR1 GTSNPN, CDR2 SVGIG (reference sequence). V lost 1 base and J 9 bases, leaving 16 bases between the germline ends. CDR3 residues: CAWSAGLGQWPQHF. DNA of the CDR3: TGTGCCTGGAGTGCGGGCCTTGGACAGTGGCCCCAGCATTTT.

The sample holds one count of this clone. This rearrangement joins TRBV11-2 to TRBJ2-2, with D possibly matching TRBD2 (6 bases). CDR1 and CDR2 (germline): SGHAT, FQNNGV. V was shortened by 7 bases and J by 6 bases, with 15 bases between the two germline ends. The CDR3 runs to 14 residues. Here the CDR3 reads CASTRLVSAGELFF. CDR3 nucleotide sequence: TGTGCCAGCACCCGACTAGTTTCTGCCGGGGAGCTGTTTTTT.

CDR3: CASSLTGGSYNEQFF. In DNA, the CDR3 is TGTGCCAGCAGCCTGACAGGGGGCTCCTACAATGAGCAGTTCTTC. The V and J genes are TRBV27 and TRBJ2-1; 9 nucleotides line up with TRBD1. J was trimmed by 0 bases and V by 6 bases; bases with no gene match: 3. CDR1 is MNHEY and CDR2 is SMNVEV in the germline V gene (reference sequence). The CDR3 runs to 15 residues.

The gene calls are TRBV20-1 and TRBJ1-4; D is undetermined. CDR3 length: 15 amino acids. The germline gives CDR1 DFQATT, CDR2 SNEGSKA (reference sequence). Trimming took off 4 bases at V and 4 bases at J, with 16 bases between the two ends. CDR3 sequence reads: CSATDALRGNEKLFF. In DNA, the CDR3 is TGCAGTGCTACTGACGCCTTACGGGGTAATGAAAAACTGTTTTTT.

The chain has TRBV5-4 and TRBJ2-2; the D gene is possibly TRBD1 (5 bases). Per germline, CDR1 SGHNT and CDR2 YYREEE (reference sequence). CDR3 size: 14 residues. V was trimmed by 0 bases and J by 7 bases, leaving 10 bases between them. The CDR3 loop is CASSLEQVDGELFF. In nucleotides, the CDR3 is TGTGCCAGCAGCTTGGAACAGGTGGACGGGGAGCTGTTTTTT.

The chain combines TRBV28 with TRBJ1-1, with D perhaps matching TRBD1 (6 bases). This CDR3 comprises 14 residues. Per the germline V gene, CDR1 is MDHEN and CDR2 is SYDVKM. Trimming cost V 5 bases and J 0 bases, with 10 bases left between them. The CDR3 bases are TGTGCCAGCAGTACAGGGAGATTGAACACTGAAGCTTTCTTT. It translates to CASSTGRLNTEAFF.

CDR3 loop: CASSLGRGDENTEAFF. The DNA of the CDR3 is TGCGCCAGCAGCTTAGGCAGGGGGGACGAAAACACTGAAGCTTTCTTT. The chain joins TRBV5-1 to TRBJ1-1, with 7 bases matching TRBD1. The CDR3 totals 16 residues. Germline CDR1 is SGHRS and CDR2 is YFSETQ. The trim removed 2 bases at V and 2 bases at J, leaving 9 bases unmatched.

This clone showed up just a few times. This chain uses TRBV12-3 or TRBV12-4 with TRBJ1-2; 7 bases map to TRBD1. J lost 10 bases, V lost 8 bases, and 13 bases had no gene match. The CDR3 consists of 13 residues. For the CDR3, the DNA is TGTGCCAGCCAGACCCTAGGGACAGACAACTACACCTTC. It is translated as CASQTLGTDNYTF.

The chain employs TRBV12-3 or TRBV12-4 and TRBJ2-7; a weak D match, TRBD1 (6 bases). Deletions cut 7 bases from V and 5 bases from J, with 15 bases between. The CDR3 contains 13 residues. In DNA form, the CDR3 reads TGTGCCAGCAAGACAGGAGCTATCGACGAGCAGTACTTC. This gives the protein CASKTGAIDEQYF.

The genes are TRBV21-1 and TRBJ2-7; TRBD2 is taken as the D call from the table, unchecked against the DNA. TRBV21-1 is shown as a pseudogene. The CDR3 extends over 21 amino acids. CDR3 coding DNA: TGTGCCAGCAAACCTCAAGGGATAAGAGGGCTCGGGGACTCGAGCGCCTACGAGCAGTACTTC. This translates into CASKPQGIRGLGDSSAYEQYF.

The rearrangement uses TRBV6-5 and TRBJ2-4, with TRBD2 as a possible D gene (5 bases). Looked up from germline, CDR1 is MNHEY and CDR2 is SVGAGI. The V end lost 6 bases, the J end lost 4 bases, and 16 bases lay between the germline ends. The CDR3 runs 15 residues. The CDR3 DNA follows: TGTGCCAGCAGCACCTTTAGGACTCCTAAAAACATTCAGTACTTC. Translating gives CASSTFRTPKNIQYF.

The chain is built from TRBV5-1 and TRBJ1-5, with 9 positions matching TRBD1. CDR3 length: 15 amino acids. Germline V gene data show CDR1 as SGHRS and CDR2 as YFSETQ. J was trimmed by 4 bases and V by 4 bases; bases with no gene match: 6. For the CDR3, the DNA is TGCGCCAGCAGCGTGGGGACAGGGCCGAATCAGCCCCAGCATTTT. This translates into CASSVGTGPNQPQHF.

This rearrangement joins TRBV30 to TRBJ1-1; D uncertain. CDR1 and CDR2 from the germline V gene are GTSNPN and SVGIG (reference sequence). With 0 bases removed from V and 6 bases from J, the gap between germline ends came to 11 bases. The CDR3 extends over 13 amino acids. The CDR3 region is CAWSVTVIAEAFF. CDR3 nucleotides: TGTGCCTGGAGTGTAACAGTCATTGCTGAAGCTTTCTTT.